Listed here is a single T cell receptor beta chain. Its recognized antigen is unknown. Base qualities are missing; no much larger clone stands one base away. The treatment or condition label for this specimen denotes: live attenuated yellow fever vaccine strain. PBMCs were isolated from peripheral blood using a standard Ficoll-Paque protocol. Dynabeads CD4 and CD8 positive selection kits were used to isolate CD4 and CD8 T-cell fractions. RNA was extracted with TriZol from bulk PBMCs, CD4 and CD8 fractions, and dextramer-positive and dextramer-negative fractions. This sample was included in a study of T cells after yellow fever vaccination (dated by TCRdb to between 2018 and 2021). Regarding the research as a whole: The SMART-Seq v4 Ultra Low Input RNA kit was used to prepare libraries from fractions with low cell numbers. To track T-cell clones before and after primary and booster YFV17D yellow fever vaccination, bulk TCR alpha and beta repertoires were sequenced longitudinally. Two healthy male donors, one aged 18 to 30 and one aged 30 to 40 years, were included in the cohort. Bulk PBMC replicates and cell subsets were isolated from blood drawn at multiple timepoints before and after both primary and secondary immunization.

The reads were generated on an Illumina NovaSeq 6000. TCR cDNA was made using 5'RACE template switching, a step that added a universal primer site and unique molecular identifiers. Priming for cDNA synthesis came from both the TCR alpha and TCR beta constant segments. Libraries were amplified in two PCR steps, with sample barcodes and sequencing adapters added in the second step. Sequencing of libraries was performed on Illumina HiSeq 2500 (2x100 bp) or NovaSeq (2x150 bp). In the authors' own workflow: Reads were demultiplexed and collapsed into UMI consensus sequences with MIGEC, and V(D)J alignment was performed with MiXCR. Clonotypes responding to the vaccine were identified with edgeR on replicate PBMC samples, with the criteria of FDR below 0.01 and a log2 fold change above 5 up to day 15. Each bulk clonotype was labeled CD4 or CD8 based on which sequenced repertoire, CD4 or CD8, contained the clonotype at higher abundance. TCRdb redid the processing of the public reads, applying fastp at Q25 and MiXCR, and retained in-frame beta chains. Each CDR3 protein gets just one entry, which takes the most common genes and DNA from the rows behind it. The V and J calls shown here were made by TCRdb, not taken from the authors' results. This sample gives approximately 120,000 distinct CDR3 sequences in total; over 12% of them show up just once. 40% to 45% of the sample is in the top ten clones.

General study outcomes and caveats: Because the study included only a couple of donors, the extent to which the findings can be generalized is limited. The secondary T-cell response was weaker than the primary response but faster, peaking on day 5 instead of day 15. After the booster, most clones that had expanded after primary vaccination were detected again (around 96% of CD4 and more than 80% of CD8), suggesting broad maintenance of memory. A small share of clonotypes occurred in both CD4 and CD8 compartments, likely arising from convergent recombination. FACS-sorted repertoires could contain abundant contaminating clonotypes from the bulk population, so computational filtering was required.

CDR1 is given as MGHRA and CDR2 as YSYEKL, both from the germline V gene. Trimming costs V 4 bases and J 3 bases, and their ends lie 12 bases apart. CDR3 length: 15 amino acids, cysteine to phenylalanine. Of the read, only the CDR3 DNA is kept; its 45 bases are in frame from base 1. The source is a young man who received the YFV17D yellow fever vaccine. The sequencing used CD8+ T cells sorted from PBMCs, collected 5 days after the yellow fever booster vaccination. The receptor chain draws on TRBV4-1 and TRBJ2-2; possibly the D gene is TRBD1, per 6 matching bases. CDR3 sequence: CASSPYHRDTGELFF. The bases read TGCGCCAGCAGCCCATATCACAGGGACACCGGGGAGCTGTTTTTT.